These 32 T cell receptor beta chains came from one sample sequenced in a study of patients and donors after allogeneic stem cell transplantation. TCRdb reprocessed the RT-PCR reads with MiXCR, giving one entry per CDR3 protein. The sample has 200,000 to 250,000 distinct CDR3 sequences, about 38% seen once; the top ten hold approximately 10%. Sequencing used blood, either unsorted or a sorted T cell fraction (not recorded which). The receptors derive from a human donor who was either an allogeneic HSCT recipient or a stem cell or donor lymphocyte infusion donor (not recorded which). It is not recorded whose cells these are; they may come from a transplant donor.

This clonotype has only a few counts. The chain joins TRBV12-3 or TRBV12-4 to TRBJ1-5; 9 positions agree with TRBD1. The CDR3 length is 15 residues. V lost 3 bases and J lost 6; bases outside the gene matches: 6. The CDR3: CASSFRQGGGQPQHF. The DNA of the CDR3 is TGTGCCAGCAGTTTTCGACAGGGGGGCGGTCAGCCCCAGCATTTT.

The genes are TRBV7-2 and TRBJ2-1; the match to TRBD1 covers 10 bases. This CDR3 is built from 15 residues. Germline V lookup: CDR1 SGHTA, CDR2 FQGNSA. The J segment lost 5 bases and the V segment lost 5 bases, leaving 6 bases of the junction unmatched. The CDR3 loop reads CASSQRGQGNNEQFF. The DNA for the CDR3 is TGTGCCAGCAGCCAACGGGGACAGGGGAACAATGAGCAGTTCTTC.

This rearrangement joins TRBV12-3 or TRBV12-4 to TRBJ1-4; possibly TRBD1 for D (5 bases). The CDR3 runs to 13 residues. V was pared by 7 bases and J by 7 bases, with 13 bases between. CDR3 in amino acids: CASNGARGEKLFF. The CDR3 DNA is TGTGCCAGCAATGGGGCGCGGGGTGAAAAACTGTTTTTT.

In its sample, this clonotype was seen a few times. V usage is TRBV9 and J usage is TRBJ1-2; D not certain. This CDR3 is 14 amino acids long. Germline V lookup: CDR1 SGDLS, CDR2 YYNGEE. V lost 3 bases, J lost 4 bases, and 13 bases lay in between. CDR3 coding DNA: TGTGCCAGCAGCGGTAGGACGGATTTCTATGGCTACACCTTC. Its translation: CASSGRTDFYGYTF.

This clonotype was observed a few times. The rearrangement links TRBV5-1 to TRBJ1-1, with D possibly matching TRBD1 (5 bases). Germline lookup yields CDR1 SGHRS and CDR2 YFSETQ. The CDR3 runs to 16 residues. The V gene lost 1 base and the J gene lost 0 bases, with 13 bases spanning the gap. The CDR3: CASSLWQGTMNTEAFF. The CDR3 bases are TGCGCCAGCAGCTTGTGGCAGGGCACAATGAACACTGAAGCTTTCTTT.

This rearrangement joins TRBV20-1 to TRBJ2-7; no clear D. V lost 6 bases, J lost 3 bases, and 12 bases lay in between. Germline loops: CDR1 DFQATT, CDR2 SNEGSKA (reference sequence). The CDR3 extends over 12 amino acids. The CDR3 DNA reads as TGCAGTGCCGTGACGGTACTCTACGAGCAGTACTTC. Translating it yields CSAVTVLYEQYF.

This chain uses TRBV12-3 or TRBV12-4 with TRBJ2-3; 9 nucleotides agree with TRBD2. Trimming took 3 bases from V and 0 from J; bases not matched to a gene: 7. The CDR3 is 17 residues long. In DNA form, the CDR3 reads TGTGCCAGCAGTTTGGGCGGGGGGGTCTCTAGCACAGATACGCAGTATTTT. This sequence encodes CASSLGGGVSSTDTQYF.

This clonotype was observed a few times. V and J are TRBV6-5 and TRBJ2-5; TRBD1 matches 7 bases. Trimming cost V 3 bases and J 2 bases; bases outside gene matches: 3. Germline lookup yields CDR1 MNHEY and CDR2 SVGAGI. CDR3 size: 14 residues. CDR3 in DNA: TGTGCCAGCAGTTATCCGGGACAGCAAGAGACCCAGTACTTC. It translates to CASSYPGQQETQYF.

The chain couples TRBV2 to TRBJ1-2, with TRBD1 identical over 9 bases. Germline V gene sequence: CDR1 SNHLY, CDR2 FYNNEI. V lost 3 bases, J lost 6 bases, and 11 bases stayed unmatched. This CDR3 spans 16 amino acids. The CDR3 is CASSEGLNRGRNGYTF. In DNA form, the CDR3 reads TGTGCCAGCAGTGAGGGCTTGAACAGGGGGCGGAATGGCTACACCTTC.

The chain recombines TRBV10-1 with TRBJ1-1; 7 bases match TRBD1. The CDR3 sequence is 13 residues long. The V gene end was trimmed by 8 bases and the J gene end by 0 bases; junction bases not matched to a gene: 3. Germline CDR1 is WNHNN and CDR2 is SYGVQD (reference sequence). CDR3 DNA sequence: TGCGCCAGCGCCAGGGGGTTGAACACTGAAGCTTTCTTT. Its protein is CASARGLNTEAFF.

The chain links TRBV6-5 to TRBJ2-7; 7 nucleotides line up with TRBD2. Looked up from germline, CDR1 is MNHEY and CDR2 is SVGAGI. The CDR3 is 13 residues long. The V gene end was trimmed by 7 bases and the J gene end by 1 base; junction bases not matched to a gene: 4. The CDR3 DNA sequence: TGTGCCAGCACGGGGGGAACTTCCTACGAGCAGTACTTC. This gives the protein CASTGGTSYEQYF.

This clonotype was counted between two and nine times. The chain has TRBV12-3 or TRBV12-4 and TRBJ1-5, with D uncertain. This CDR3 comprises 15 residues. V was clipped by 3 bases and J by 3 bases, with 12 bases between them. DNA of the CDR3: TGTGCCAGCAGTTTGAGGGCTGGATTCAATCAGCCCCAGCATTTT. Its translation is CASSLRAGFNQPQHF.

This clonotype was found a few times. The chain has TRBV5-1 and TRBJ1-1; possible D gene TRBD1, 6 bases. This CDR3 contains 13 residues. V was clipped by 1 base and J by 5 bases, with 9 bases between them. Germline loops: CDR1 SGHRS, CDR2 YFSETQ. The CDR3 spells CASSLRGRTEAFF. The DNA of the CDR3 is TGCGCCAGCAGCTTGAGGGGGAGAACTGAAGCTTTCTTT. The full variable domain, its missing parts supplied by reference TRBV5-1 and TRBJ1-1, is KAGVTQTPRYLIKTRGQQVTLSCSPISGHRSVSWYQQTPGQGLQFLFEYFSETQRNKGNFPGRFSGRQFSNSRSEMNVSTLELGDSALYLCASSLRGRTEAFFGQGTRLTVV.

J is TRBJ1-1 and V is TRBV24-1; weak D call: TRBD1 (5 bases). Germline CDR1 reads KGHDR; CDR2 reads SFDVKD. V lost 5 bases and J lost 8, with 14 bases in between. CDR3 length: 13 residues. The CDR3 region has the DNA TGTGCCACCAGTGGCCATCAGGGATTAGAAGCTTTCTTT. Translating gives CATSGHQGLEAFF.

The chain combines TRBV9 with TRBJ2-1; D uncertain. CDR3 size: 16 residues. V lost 0 bases to trimming and J lost 9 bases, with 19 bases between them. Germline loops: CDR1 SGDLS, CDR2 YYNGEE. The CDR3 nucleotides read TGTGCCAGCAGCGTAGGGGGTAGTACCAAGTTCGGTGAGCAGTTCTTC. Translated, it gives CASSVGGSTKFGEQFF.

This chain links TRBV4-1 with TRBJ2-7; D is unclear. The CDR3 has 15 amino acids. V lost 4 bases and J lost 4, with 17 bases in between. Looked up from germline, CDR1 is MGHRA and CDR2 is YSYEKL. As DNA, the CDR3 is TGCGCCAGCAGCCGGATTATAAATGATCCATACGAGCAGTACTTC. This gives the protein CASSRIINDPYEQYF.

This chain links TRBV6-5 with TRBJ1-1; no definite D call. Trimming shortened V by 7 bases and J by 1 base, and 22 bases separated the two germline ends. Germline CDR1 MNHEY, CDR2 SVGAGI. There are 17 residues in the CDR3. The CDR3 sequence: CASTERAPLTGNTEAFF. CDR3 in DNA: TGTGCCAGCACCGAGAGGGCACCGCTGACGGGGAACACTGAAGCTTTCTTT.

In this sample, this clonotype turned up once. The chain carries TRBV12-3 or TRBV12-4 and TRBJ1-5; no reliable D call. The CDR3 covers 14 residues. The V and J ends lost 2 bases and 5 bases respectively, with 10 bases between them. The CDR3 DNA sequence: TGTGCCAGCAGTTTAAGGGCCCAGGATCAGCCCCAGCATTTT. It specifies CASSLRAQDQPQHF.

The V and J genes are TRBV12-3 or TRBV12-4 and TRBJ1-2, with D possibly being TRBD1 (5 bases). The germline V and J ends were trimmed by 6 bases and 9 bases, with 20 bases remaining between them. The CDR3 totals 14 residues. CDR3 bases: TGTGCCAGCAGCCGGGGAGCGGTCGAGGGGAGCTACACCTTC. Protein product: CASSRGAVEGSYTF.

The chain couples TRBV9 to TRBJ2-1, with TRBD2 matching over 12 bases. The CDR3 is 15 amino acids. Losses at the gene ends were 6 bases for V and 6 bases for J; bases not matched to a gene: 7. Germline V gene lookup returns CDR1 SGDLS and CDR2 YYNGEE. CDR3 DNA sequence: TGTGCCAGCACCCCTCGACTAGCGGGGGTCAATGAGCAGTTCTTC. This codes for CASTPRLAGVNEQFF.

The chain recombines TRBV4-2 with TRBJ1-1; D not resolved. Germline V CDR1 and CDR2: LGHNA, YNFKEQ. Deletions cut 0 bases from V and 4 bases from J, with 9 bases between. This CDR3 has 14 residues. As DNA, the CDR3 is TGTGCCAGCAGCCAAGAGAGGCAGACCACTGAAGCTTTCTTT. It yields the protein CASSQERQTTEAFF.

This clonotype appeared a few times. The rearrangement links TRBV29-1 to TRBJ2-2; D could derive from TRBD1 or TRBD2 (5 bases each). CDR1 SQVTM and CDR2 ANQGSEA come from the germline V gene. Trimming pared 7 bases from V and 2 bases from J, leaving 14 bases between. There are 14 residues in the CDR3. The CDR3 here is CSAPRDLNTGELFF. The CDR3 DNA reads as TGCAGCGCCCCCCGGGACCTTAACACCGGGGAGCTGTTTTTT.

The rearrangement joins TRBV5-1 to TRBJ1-1; no definite D call. Germline CDR1 and CDR2: SGHRS and YFSETQ. There are 14 residues in the CDR3. V shed 5 bases and J shed 1 base, with 12 bases lying between them. For the CDR3, the DNA is TGCGCCAGCAGGTACGGCTATGGGAACACTGAAGCTTTCTTT. Translation: CASRYGYGNTEAFF.

The chain recombines TRBV6-2 or TRBV6-3 with TRBJ2-2, with D possibly being TRBD1 (6 bases). Looked up from germline, CDR1 is MNHEY and CDR2 is SVGEGT. This CDR3 comprises 17 residues. V shed 7 bases and J shed 1 base, with 19 bases lying between them. CDR3 nucleotide sequence: TGTGCCAGCATGTTATCAGGGGCCTTCTGGAACACCGGGGAGCTGTTTTTT. Its protein is CASMLSGAFWNTGELFF.

CDR3: CASSSAGTVSYEQYF. Written as DNA, the CDR3 is TGTGCCAGCAGCTCGGCCGGGACGGTATCCTACGAGCAGTACTTC. The chain combines TRBV7-9 with TRBJ2-7; D possibly matches TRBD1 or TRBD2 (5 bases each). There are 15 residues in the CDR3. Germline V gene sequence: CDR1 SEHNR, CDR2 FQNEAQ (reference sequence). V shed 4 bases and J shed 1 base, with 14 bases lying between them.

This clonotype was counted a few times. The rearrangement uses TRBV2 and TRBJ1-6; tentatively, D is TRBD1 (6 bases). Germline assignment: CDR1 SNHLY and CDR2 FYNNEI. V lost 4 bases to trimming and J lost 8 bases, with 9 bases between them. The CDR3 covers 13 residues. CDR3 in amino acids: CASSGAGDSPLHF. The CDR3 coding sequence is TGTGCCAGCAGTGGGGCAGGGGATTCACCCCTCCACTTT. Looking up the rest from reference TRBV2 and TRBJ1-6 gives the full variable domain: EPEVTQTPSHQVTQMGQEVILRCVPISNHLYFYWYRQILGQKVEFLVSFYNNEISEKSEIFDDQFSVERPDGSNFTLKIRSTKLEDSAMYFCASSGAGDSPLHFGNGTRLTVT.

The genes are TRBV10-2 and TRBJ1-2, with D possibly TRBD1 on 6 matching bases. V dropped 4 bases and J dropped 4 bases, with 19 bases sitting between them. From germline, CDR1 is WSHSY and CDR2 SAAADI. This CDR3 has 16 residues. The CDR3 region is CASSATDSGPSYGYTF. Here the CDR3 DNA reads TGCGCCAGCAGTGCAACGGACAGTGGACCTTCCTATGGCTACACCTTC.

The J gene is TRBJ1-3, the V gene TRBV5-1; D is perhaps TRBD1 (5 bases). The CDR3 has 12 amino acids. The V and J ends lost 5 bases and 8 bases respectively, with 11 bases between them. From germline, CDR1 is SGHRS and CDR2 YFSETQ. The CDR3, as DNA: TGCGCCAGCAGTCCCCAGGGCCACACCATATATTTT. Its translation is CASSPQGHTIYF.

A few counts support this clonotype. The chain carries TRBV27 and TRBJ1-5; a weak D match, TRBD1 (5 bases). There are 15 residues in the CDR3. CDR1 and CDR2 (germline): MNHEY, SMNVEV (reference sequence). In nucleotides, the CDR3 is TGTGCGGGACCCTTTAAGGTGACGATTGGACAGCCCCAGCATTTT. Translated: CAGPFKVTIGQPQHF.

This chain joins TRBV5-1 and TRBJ1-1; D unresolved. The V end lost 0 bases, the J end lost 0 bases, and 12 bases lay between the germline ends. CDR3 length equals 16 residues. Germline V gene lookup returns CDR1 SGHRS and CDR2 YFSETQ. The CDR3 nucleotides read TGCGCCAGCAGCTTGGGTCAGGCCTCTATGAACACTGAAGCTTTCTTT. It is translated as CASSLGQASMNTEAFF.

This clonotype was observed a few times. The chain uses TRBV11-1 and TRBJ2-7, with 7 bases fitting TRBD2. Unmatched junction bases numbered 6, after V lost 4 bases and J lost 0 bases. CDR1 is SGHAT and CDR2 is FQDESV in the germline V gene (reference sequence). The CDR3 runs 15 residues. CDR3 in amino acids: CASSSLGRNSYEQYF. CDR3 sequence (DNA): TGTGCCAGCAGCTCTCTCGGGAGGAACTCCTACGAGCAGTACTTC.

The J gene is TRBJ1-2, the V gene TRBV24-1; 9 nucleotides match TRBD1. The CDR3 covers 13 residues. J was trimmed by 8 bases and V by 4 bases; bases with no gene match: 4. Germline V gene lookup returns CDR1 KGHDR and CDR2 SFDVKD. The CDR3 region has the DNA TGTGCCACCAGTGACGGACAGGGGAGAGGCTACACCTTC. This codes for CATSDGQGRGYTF.